This TCR beta chain comes out of a study of response to subunit inactivated influenza vaccine. Germline V gene lookup returns CDR1 SGHAT and CDR2 FQNNGV. This CDR3 has 14 residues. Trimming stripped 1 base from V and 4 bases from J, with 7 bases between. Study-level points and caveats: There was a suggestion from the authors that each seasonal influenza vaccination recruits few new T cells.

This clonotype was seen more than once but under ten times. Antigen: not known. TCRdb itself ran the RT-PCR reads through MiXCR, one entry per CDR3 protein. The sample carries about 180,000 distinct CDR3 sequences, about 11% recorded once. This chain connects TRBV11-2 to TRBJ2-2; D is undetermined. This specimen consisted of CD8+ T cells sorted from PBMCs, obtained less than 25 months after vaccination. The sequence derives from a man between 50 and 75 years old who received an inactivated influenza vaccine. CDR3 protein: CASSLGPGTGELFF. The CDR3 DNA is TGTGCCAGCAGCTTAGGACCTGGCACCGGGGAGCTGTTTTTT. The whole variable domain, filled in from reference TRBV11-2 and TRBJ2-2, reads EAGVAQSPRYKIIEKRQSVAFWCNPISGHATLYWYQQILGQGPKLLIQFQNNGVVDDSQLPKDRFSAERLKGVDSTLKIQPAKLEDSAVYLCASSLGPGTGELFFGEGSRLTVL.